This T cell receptor (beta chain) was recovered during a study of early T cells in non-severe SARS-CoV-2 infection. Study-wide context: Chains were not paired, and sequencing was done on bulk RNA from unsorted whole blood. Findings and caveats of the study: Database matching using VDJdb favored anti-spike CD8 responses, with private and CD4 specificities left missing.

Tagging with unique molecular identifiers was applied to individual cDNA molecules. Each CDR3 protein is one row after TCRdb ran MiXCR on the 5' RACE reads. This table holds approximately 81,000 distinct CDR3 sequences, roughly 6% found once. This clonotype was observed a few times. What it binds is unknown. The source of this sequence is an adult who was a healthcare worker with PCR-confirmed SARS-CoV-2 infection or an uninfected control (not recorded which). Sequenced input: whole blood.

The CDR3 nucleotides are TGTGCCAGCAACGAACCCGGGGACCTCACTGAAGCTTTCTTT. Translating gives CASNEPGDLTEAFF. The chain joins TRBV6-2 or TRBV6-3 to TRBJ1-1, with TRBD1 as a possible D gene (5 bases). This CDR3 is built from 14 residues. The germline V and J ends were trimmed by 7 bases and 4 bases, with 16 bases remaining between them. Germline-derived CDR1 and CDR2 are MNHEY and SVGEGT.